A single sample is the source of the 18 T cell receptor beta chains below, sequenced in a study of T-cell memory formation after mild COVID-19. TCRdb re-called the 5' RACE reads through MiXCR, storing one row per CDR3 protein. In the table there are about 360,000 distinct CDR3 sequences, about an eighth of which are singletons. The sequenced material came from PBMCs or a T cell subset sorted from them (not recorded which). The receptors here all came from a man aged 18 to 29 who had mild COVID-19 (a few samples of this study predate the infection). Cell type and time point are not known.

The sample holds a few counts of this clonotype. The chain is built from TRBV7-2 and TRBJ2-2, with TRBD1 matching 7 bases. The CDR3 contains 13 residues. Germline CDR1 and CDR2: SGHTA and FQGNSA. Trimming took 6 bases from V and 6 from J; bases not matched to a gene: 4. The CDR3 DNA reads TGTGCCAGCAGGATCGGACAGGCCGGGGAGCTGTTTTTT. This codes for CASRIGQAGELFF. Full variable domain (outside the CDR3, taken from reference TRBV7-2 and TRBJ2-2): GAGVSQSPSNKVTEKGKDVELRCDPISGHTALYWYRQSLGQGLEFLIYFQGNSAPDKSGLPSDRFSAERTGGSVSTLTIQRTQQEDSAVYLCASRIGQAGELFFGEGSRLTVL.

A note on this clonotype: The junction shows a germline mismatch at one end, possibly a read error. This chain connects TRBV10-3 to TRBJ2-3, with TRBD1 identical over 8 bases. Germline CDR1 reads ENHRY; CDR2 reads SYGVKD. This CDR3 is built from 13 residues. The DNA for the CDR3 is TGTGCCATCAGTGCAGGGGGCACCGATACGCAGTATTTT. Its translation is CAISAGGTDTQYF.

This clonotype was counted ten times or more. V is TRBV20-1 and J is TRBJ2-7; D call uncertain. V was cut by 6 bases and J by 3 bases, with 18 bases left in between. The CDR3 is 14 residues long. The germline gives CDR1 DFQATT, CDR2 SNEGSKA (reference sequence). The CDR3 DNA sequence: TGCAGTGCGATCCGCCCGGCCACAGACTACGAGCAGTACTTC. It codes for CSAIRPATDYEQYF.

This chain connects TRBV28 to TRBJ1-5; D remains unclear. V was cut by 8 bases and J by 6 bases, with 17 bases left in between. Germline V gene lookup returns CDR1 MDHEN and CDR2 SYDVKM. The CDR3 covers 14 residues. This CDR3 is CASCSYTGFQPQHF. CDR3 DNA sequence: TGTGCCAGCTGCTCCTATACGGGGTTTCAGCCCCAGCATTTT.

The chain recombines TRBV20-1 with TRBJ2-5; TRBD2 aligns across 10 bases. Germline CDR1 and CDR2: DFQATT and SNEGSKA (reference sequence). The ends lost 4 bases at V and 4 bases at J; junction bases unmatched: 9. The CDR3 has 15 residues. The chain's CDR3 is CSATYSGGPRETQYF. For the CDR3, the DNA is TGCAGTGCTACCTATAGCGGGGGGCCCCGAGAGACCCAGTACTTC.

The chain couples TRBV7-2 to TRBJ2-7; no definite D call. The CDR3 contains 14 residues. Germline V gene lookup returns CDR1 SGHTA and CDR2 FQGNSA. V lost 3 bases and J lost 0, with 9 bases in between. The CDR3 is CASSFDRSSYEQYF. CDR3 DNA sequence: TGTGCCAGCAGCTTCGACCGGAGCTCCTACGAGCAGTACTTC.

This clonotype was picked up many times. The chain carries TRBV29-1 and TRBJ2-1, with D uncertain. The V end lost 3 bases, the J end lost 11 bases, and 8 bases lay between the germline ends. The CDR3 is 10 amino acids. Germline CDR1 reads SQVTM; CDR2 reads ANQGSEA. The CDR3 is CSVDTVQQFF. The CDR3 DNA sequence: TGCAGCGTTGATACAGTACAGCAGTTCTTC.

There are a few counts of this clonotype. The rearrangement uses TRBV5-1 and TRBJ2-1, with 7 bases that match TRBD2. V trimming: 0 bases; J trimming: 7 bases; junction bases outside the gene matches: 7. From germline, CDR1 is SGHRS and CDR2 YFSETQ. This CDR3 has 15 amino acids. CDR3 sequence (DNA): TGCGCCAGCAGCTTGGGGCCTAGCGGTTATAATGAGCAGTTCTTC. Translation: CASSLGPSGYNEQFF.

In its sample, this clonotype was seen a few times. The V gene is TRBV7-2, the J gene TRBJ1-1; D is possibly TRBD1 (5 bases). The V and J ends lost 3 bases and 11 bases respectively, with 13 bases between them. The CDR3 totals 12 residues. CDR1 is SGHTA and CDR2 is FQGNSA in the germline V gene. CDR3 region: CASSLDGAGAFF. Here the CDR3 DNA reads TGTGCCAGCAGCTTGGACGGGGCAGGGGCTTTCTTT.

This clonotype was seen many times. This chain uses TRBV4-1 with TRBJ1-4; the D is unclear. CDR3 length: 14 amino acids. From germline, CDR1 is MGHRA and CDR2 YSYEKL. Trimming shortened V by 4 bases and J by 5 bases, and 11 bases separated the two germline ends. CDR3 sequence (DNA): TGCGCCAGCAGCCGCCGGCTTTCAAATGAAAAACTGTTTTTT. This gives the protein CASSRRLSNEKLFF.

Only a few counts were recorded for this clonotype. The chain uses TRBV12-3 or TRBV12-4 and TRBJ1-2, with 8 bases fitting TRBD1. The trim removed 1 base at V and 7 bases at J, leaving 23 bases unmatched. The CDR3 contains 20 residues. CDR3 in DNA: TGTGCCAGCAGTTTAGGGTCGATGGGGTTTCGTCGGACAGGGATTGGTGGCTACACCTTC. Amino acids: CASSLGSMGFRRTGIGGYTF.

This clonotype was counted between two and nine times. This rearrangement joins TRBV18 to TRBJ2-5; TRBD1 matches 8 bases. Trimming took 3 bases from V and 2 from J; bases not matched to a gene: 5. This CDR3 contains 15 residues. In germline, CDR1 is KGHSH, CDR2 LQKENI. The CDR3: CASSPRTGTQETQYF. CDR3 coding DNA: TGTGCCAGCTCACCTCGGACAGGGACTCAAGAGACCCAGTACTTC.

J is TRBJ2-7 and V is TRBV5-1; no firm D call. Per the germline V gene, CDR1 is SGHRS and CDR2 is YFSETQ. Between the trimmed V and J ends, which lost 5 bases and 3 bases, there was a span of 21 bases. The CDR3 is 16 residues long. This chain's CDR3 is CASRWAPLTTYYEQYF. As DNA, the CDR3 is TGCGCCAGCAGATGGGCACCGCTGACGACTTACTACGAGCAGTACTTC.

The chain employs TRBV6-5 and TRBJ1-1; possibly TRBD1 for D (6 bases). This CDR3 spans 15 amino acids. Deletions cut 3 bases from V and 4 bases from J, with 15 bases between. CDR1 and CDR2 (germline): MNHEY, SVGAGI. CDR3 protein: CASSYASGAITEAFF. Written as DNA, the CDR3 is TGTGCCAGCAGTTATGCCTCGGGGGCGATCACTGAAGCTTTCTTT.

The table lists this clonotype with a few counts. V is TRBV9 and J is TRBJ2-5, with D hard to call. The V gene's germline CDR1 is SGDLS and CDR2 YYNGEE. This CDR3 has 11 residues. Trimming pared 0 bases from V and 6 bases from J, leaving 3 bases between. The CDR3 coding sequence is TGTGCCAGCAGCGTAGGGAAGACCCAGTACTTC. This translates into CASSVGKTQYF.

The V and J genes are TRBV5-1 and TRBJ2-2, with D perhaps TRBD1 (6 bases). From germline, CDR1 is SGHRS and CDR2 YFSETQ. This CDR3 is built from 14 residues. Deletions cut 2 bases from V and 4 bases from J, with 9 bases between. The chain's CDR3 is CASSLDRSTGELFF. The CDR3 DNA is TGCGCCAGCAGCTTAGACAGGTCCACCGGGGAGCTGTTTTTT.

V usage is TRBV5-1 and J usage is TRBJ2-1; D unclear. Per the germline V gene, CDR1 is SGHRS and CDR2 is YFSETQ. CDR3 length: 13 amino acids. Trimming cost V 7 bases and J 9 bases, with 17 bases left between them. DNA of the CDR3: TGCGCCAGCGGACCATCGGGTTATGGTGAGCAGTTCTTC. This codes for CASGPSGYGEQFF.

This clonotype has more than one count but fewer than ten. The chain uses TRBV7-2 and TRBJ2-7, with TRBD1 matching over 7 bases. This CDR3 comprises 15 residues. V trimming: 5 bases; J trimming: 1 base; junction bases outside the gene matches: 8. Germline V gives CDR1 SGHTA, CDR2 FQGNSA. CDR3 DNA: TGTGCCAGCAGCATGGAAACAGGGGTATCCTACGAGCAGTACTTC. The encoded protein is CASSMETGVSYEQYF.